The 24 T cell receptor beta chains below all came from one sample that was sequenced in a study of human T cells and chemical hapten exposure. One entry per CDR3 protein, called by TCRdb with MiXCR from the RACE reads. Of more than 300,000 distinct CDR3 sequences listed, 5% to 6.5% are singletons. Time point indicated: pre-sensitization, week 0. Noted treatment: therapeutic diphenylcyclopropenone sensitization with weekly scalp DPC. The source material was whole blood, sampled in connection with sensitization to the hapten diphenylcyclopropenone (DPC). Every receptor here comes from a woman in her forties or fifties with alopecia areata. Some clones in this sample may be carry-over from other donors' samples.

The table lists this clonotype with many counts. The chain employs TRBV4-3 and TRBJ2-1; the D gene is possibly TRBD2 (5 bases). The CDR3 covers 13 residues. Trimming shortened V by 4 bases and J by 15 bases, and 19 bases separated the two germline ends. Germline assignment: CDR1 LGHNA and CDR2 YSLEER. The CDR3 DNA reads TGCGCCAGCAGCCCGCTAGCTTCCTCACCCCTGTTCTTC. Translation gives CASSPLASSPLFF.

This clonotype was recorded at least ten times. The J gene is TRBJ2-3, the V gene TRBV6-4, with D tentatively TRBD1 or TRBD2 (6 bases each). This CDR3 has 13 amino acids. Trimming removed 8 bases at V and 4 bases at J, with 13 bases between. CDR1 MRHNA and CDR2 SNTAGT come from the germline V gene. This CDR3 reads CASRGTWADTQYF. CDR3 nucleotide sequence: TGTGCCAGCCGGGGGACATGGGCAGATACGCAGTATTTT.

This clonotype was counted ten times or more. The chain recombines TRBV30 with TRBJ2-3, with D uncertain. Germline loops: CDR1 GTSNPN, CDR2 SVGIG (reference sequence). Between the trimmed V and J ends, which lost 5 bases and 5 bases, there was a span of 14 bases. This CDR3 region has 13 residues. The CDR3 DNA is TGTGCCTGGGCCTACAACACGCAAGATACGCAGTATTTT. Translated, it gives CAWAYNTQDTQYF.

In its sample, this clonotype was seen many times. The chain is built from TRBV4-1 and TRBJ2-3, with no clear D. Trimming left V 2 bases short and J 9 bases short, with 15 bases between. CDR3 length: 14 residues. Germline V CDR1 and CDR2: MGHRA, YSYEKL. The CDR3 sequence: CASSQSPIGATQYF. The CDR3 DNA is TGCGCCAGCAGCCAAAGCCCCATCGGTGCGACGCAGTATTTT.

Of note for this clonotype: The junction and the germline gene differ at one end; a read error may be behind it. The CDR3 nucleotides are TGTGCCTGCAGCCCACAGACAGCCTATAATGAAAAACTGTTTTTT. It codes for CACSPQTAYNEKLFF. This sequence joins TRBV7-2 and TRBJ1-4; a possible D gene is TRBD1 (5 bases). The CDR3 loop spans 15 amino acids. The V gene's germline CDR1 is SGHTA and CDR2 FQGNSA.

The J gene is TRBJ1-6, the V gene TRBV10-3; 8 nucleotides align to TRBD1. Per germline, CDR1 ENHRY and CDR2 SYGVKD. V dropped 3 bases and J dropped 6; count of bases not matched to a gene: 4. The CDR3 runs to 15 residues. CDR3 region: CAISEPGQVNSPLHF. The CDR3 coding sequence is TGTGCCATCAGTGAACCGGGACAGGTTAATTCACCCCTCCACTTT.

There are many counts of this clonotype. This rearrangement joins TRBV29-1 to TRBJ1-3; D call uncertain. In germline, CDR1 is SQVTM, CDR2 ANQGSEA. V lost 7 bases and J lost 3, with 10 bases in between. The CDR3 is 12 residues long. In DNA, the CDR3 is TGCAGCGCCCAGACCAGTGGAAACACCATATATTTT. Its translation: CSAQTSGNTIYF.

The chain couples TRBV7-8 to TRBJ1-4; TRBD1 is a possible D gene (6 bases). The CDR3 runs 15 residues. Germline CDR1 reads SGHVS; CDR2 reads FQNEAQ. The ends were cut back, 6 bases at V and 7 bases at J, with 18 bases in the middle. The CDR3 protein is CASSYSGTKGEKLFF. Here the CDR3 DNA reads TGTGCCAGCAGTTATAGTGGGACAAAAGGTGAAAAACTGTTTTTT.

This clonotype occurred many times. This chain joins TRBV25-1 and TRBJ2-5; no definite D call. Trimming took 2 bases from V and 1 from J, leaving 11 bases between them. Germline CDR1 is MGHDK and CDR2 is SYGVNS. CDR3 length: 15 amino acids. This CDR3 reads CASSEMSGSQETQYF. The CDR3 region has the DNA TGTGCCAGCAGTGAAATGTCAGGCTCCCAAGAGACCCAGTACTTC.

The genes are TRBV18 and TRBJ2-2; 7 bases fit TRBD2. V was pared by 4 bases and J by 0 bases, with 11 bases of the junction left unmatched. CDR1 KGHSH and CDR2 LQKENI come from the germline V gene. The CDR3 length is 18 residues. The CDR3 DNA follows: TGTGCCAGCTCACAGTTAGCTAGCGGCCCTTCGAACACCGGGGAGCTGTTTTTT. Its protein is CASSQLASGPSNTGELFF.

The V call is TRBV12-3 or TRBV12-4, the J call TRBJ2-3, with 8 bases fitting TRBD2. This CDR3 contains 15 residues. V lost 4 bases and J lost 3; bases outside the gene matches: 6. The CDR3 loop reads CASSSAGGRTDTQYF. The CDR3 DNA reads as TGTGCCAGCAGTTCCGCGGGGGGCCGGACAGATACGCAGTATTTT.

The chain combines TRBV5-1 with TRBJ2-1, with D perhaps matching TRBD1 (6 bases). CDR1 SGHRS and CDR2 YFSETQ come from the germline V gene. Trimming took off 0 bases at V and 7 bases at J, with 14 bases between the two ends. The CDR3 sequence is 15 residues long. CDR3 loop: CASSLETGSRNEQFF. CDR3 nucleotide sequence: TGCGCCAGCAGCTTGGAGACAGGTTCCCGGAATGAGCAGTTCTTC.

The chain employs TRBV27 and TRBJ2-3; D unclear. CDR1 is MNHEY, CDR2 SMNVEV, per germline (reference sequence). This CDR3 contains 13 residues. V lost 0 bases to trimming and J lost 8 bases, with 9 bases between them. The CDR3 sequence is CASSLSRFVTQYF. In DNA form, the CDR3 reads TGTGCCAGCAGTTTATCCCGCTTTGTTACGCAGTATTTT.

There are many counts of this clonotype. V and J are TRBV11-2 and TRBJ2-5; D unresolved. This CDR3 has 13 residues. The germline gives CDR1 SGHAT, CDR2 FQNNGV. V dropped 0 bases and J dropped 5 bases, with 7 bases sitting between them. This CDR3 is CASSLDPGETQYF. CDR3 nucleotides: TGTGCCAGCAGCTTAGATCCCGGGGAGACCCAGTACTTC.

This clonotype was detected many times. This chain uses TRBV5-1 with TRBJ2-1; TRBD2 is a possible D gene (5 bases). The germline V and J ends were trimmed by 6 bases and 2 bases, with 12 bases remaining between them. CDR1 SGHRS and CDR2 YFSETQ come from the germline V gene. The CDR3 covers 14 residues. The CDR3 DNA reads TGCGCCAGCAAGCTGGGAGCGCCCTACAATGAGCAGTTCTTC. Translated, it gives CASKLGAPYNEQFF.

This clonotype was observed a few times. V is TRBV7-2 and J is TRBJ2-3; D gene unclear. The length of the CDR3 is 14 residues. CDR1 and CDR2 (germline): SGHTA, FQGNSA. V was clipped by 1 base and J by 6 bases, with 11 bases between them. The chain's CDR3 is CASSLGAWGDTQYF. The CDR3 DNA reads TGTGCCAGCAGCTTAGGGGCCTGGGGTGATACGCAGTATTTT. The entire variable domain, with the rest obtained from reference TRBV7-2 and TRBJ2-3, is as follows: GAGVSQSPSNKVTEKGKDVELRCDPISGHTALYWYRQSLGQGLEFLIYFQGNSAPDKSGLPSDRFSAERTGGSVSTLTIQRTQQEDSAVYLCASSLGAWGDTQYFGPGTRLTVL.

A few counts support this clonotype. The chain joins TRBV6-4 to TRBJ2-2; 8 bases align to TRBD1. This CDR3 region has 15 residues. Germline values: CDR1 MRHNA, CDR2 SNTAGT. After removal of 5 bases from V and 3 bases from J, the junction contained 5 bases not matched to a gene. CDR3 in DNA: TGTGCCAGCAGTCGTGGACAGGGCCACACCGGGGAGCTGTTTTTT. Its protein is CASSRGQGHTGELFF.

Many counts were recorded for this clonotype. The CDR3 DNA reads as TGCAGTGCTAGTAGGTCGGTCGGTACAGATACGCAGTATTTT. Its protein product is CSASRSVGTDTQYF. V gene TRBV20-1 combines with J gene TRBJ2-3; D gene unclear. The V end lost 3 bases, the J end lost 3 bases, and 13 bases lay between the germline ends. The length of the CDR3 is 14 residues. The germline V gene encodes CDR1 DFQATT and CDR2 SNEGSKA (reference sequence).

The CDR3 bases are TGTGCCAGCAGCCTAGGACCGGTAGAGACCCAGTACTTC. Translation gives CASSLGPVETQYF. The chain has TRBV6-2 or TRBV6-3 and TRBJ2-5, with unresolved D. The CDR3 contains 13 residues. Germline V gene lookup returns CDR1 MNHEY and CDR2 SVGEGT. The V and J ends lost 6 bases and 4 bases respectively, with 12 bases between them.

This clonotype was found many times. The genes are TRBV5-1 and TRBJ2-2; no clear D. CDR1 and CDR2 from the germline V gene are SGHRS and YFSETQ. The CDR3 has 15 residues. Trimming removed 0 bases at V and 4 bases at J, with 10 bases between. CDR3: CASSLVGGVTGELFF. The CDR3 bases are TGCGCCAGCAGCTTGGTCGGCGGCGTCACCGGGGAGCTGTTTTTT.

The V gene is TRBV5-1, the J gene TRBJ2-3, with D perhaps TRBD2 (7 bases). The V gene lost 0 bases and the J gene lost 5 bases, with 16 bases spanning the gap. Germline V gene lookup returns CDR1 SGHRS and CDR2 YFSETQ. The CDR3 consists of 16 residues. The CDR3: CASSLARGGAGDTQYF. For the CDR3, the DNA is TGCGCCAGCAGCTTGGCCCGAGGGGGGGCCGGAGATACGCAGTATTTT. The full variable domain, with the rest looked up from reference TRBV5-1 and TRBJ2-3, is KAGVTQTPRYLIKTRGQQVTLSCSPISGHRSVSWYQQTPGQGLQFLFEYFSETQRNKGNFPGRFSGRQFSNSRSEMNVSTLELGDSALYLCASSLARGGAGDTQYFGPGTRLTVL.

This clonotype was detected many times. V usage is TRBV7-7 and J usage is TRBJ1-3, with D possibly matching TRBD1 (5 bases). The CDR3 runs 15 residues. The V gene's germline CDR1 is SSHAT and CDR2 FNYEAQ (reference sequence). V lost 2 bases, J lost 4 bases, and 12 bases lay in between. Written as DNA, the CDR3 is TGTGCCAGCAGCTTAAGGTGGGGACGAGGAAACACCATATATTTT. Protein sequence: CASSLRWGRGNTIYF.

The rearrangement uses TRBV10-1 and TRBJ2-7, with 8 bases matching TRBD2. CDR1 is WNHNN, CDR2 SYGVQD, per germline (reference sequence). V shed 5 bases and J 5 bases; nucleotides not matched to a gene: 14. This CDR3 spans 16 amino acids. CDR3: CASSSSPGTSVDEQYF. The DNA of the CDR3 is TGCGCCAGCAGTTCTAGTCCCGGGACTAGTGTCGACGAGCAGTACTTC.

This clonotype appeared many times. The genes are TRBV18 and TRBJ1-2, with D perhaps matching TRBD1 (5 bases). Germline V gene sequence: CDR1 KGHSH, CDR2 LQKENI. CDR3 size: 13 residues. Trimming took 3 bases from V and 2 from J, leaving 7 bases between them. For the CDR3, the DNA is TGTGCCAGCTCACCGGACAAGAACTATGGCTACACCTTC. This encodes CASSPDKNYGYTF.